Detailed here is one T cell receptor beta chain. The antigen remains unidentified. The data derive from a study of T-cell memory formation after mild COVID-19. Study outcomes and limitations: A balance of CD4 and CD8 characterized clones contracting day 15 to 85, whereas later expanders leaned CD4+. SARS-CoV-2 specificity was not confirmed for second-wave clones peaking on day 37.

The CDR3 extends over 14 amino acids. V shed 6 bases and J shed 4 bases, with 15 bases lying between them. Germline V gene lookup returns CDR1 SNHLY and CDR2 FYNNEI. TCRdb re-analysed the 5' RACE reads in MiXCR, keeping a single row per CDR3 protein. This sample has 200,000 to 300,000 distinct CDR3 sequences; 15% occur once, and the top ten carry less than 2.5%. Input material: PBMCs or a T cell subset sorted from them (not recorded which). This rearrangement joins TRBV2 to TRBJ1-2, with a weak D call TRBD1 (5 bases). The sequence was obtained from an adult woman who had mild COVID-19 (a few samples of this study predate the infection). Cell type and time point are not known. In DNA, the CDR3 is TGTGCCAGCAGCCTCGACAGCGGGGTCTATGGCTACACCTTC. This encodes CASSLDSGVYGYTF.